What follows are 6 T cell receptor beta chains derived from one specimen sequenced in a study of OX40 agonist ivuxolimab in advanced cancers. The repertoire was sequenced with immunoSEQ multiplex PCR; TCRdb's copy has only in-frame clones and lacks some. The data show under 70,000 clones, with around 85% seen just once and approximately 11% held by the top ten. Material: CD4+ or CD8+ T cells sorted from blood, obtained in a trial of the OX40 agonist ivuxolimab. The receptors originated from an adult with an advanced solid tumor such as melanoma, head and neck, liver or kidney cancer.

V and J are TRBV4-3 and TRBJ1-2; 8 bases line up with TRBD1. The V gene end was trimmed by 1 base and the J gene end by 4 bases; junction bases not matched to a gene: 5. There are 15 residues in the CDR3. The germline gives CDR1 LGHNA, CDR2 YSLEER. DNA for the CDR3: TGCGCCAGCAGCCAAGCGGACAGGGCCGGCTATGGCTACACCTTC. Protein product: CASSQADRAGYGYTF.

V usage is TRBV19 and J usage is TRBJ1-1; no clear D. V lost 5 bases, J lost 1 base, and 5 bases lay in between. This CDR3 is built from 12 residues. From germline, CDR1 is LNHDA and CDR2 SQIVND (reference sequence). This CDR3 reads CASSPWNTEAFF. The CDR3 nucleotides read TGTGCCAGTAGTCCATGGAACACTGAAGCTTTCTTT. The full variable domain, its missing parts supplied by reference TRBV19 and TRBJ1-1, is DGGITQSPKYLFRKEGQNVTLSCEQNLNHDAMYWYRQDPGQGLRLIYYSQIVNDFQKGDIAEGYSVSREKKESFPLTVTSAQKNPTAFYLCASSPWNTEAFFGQGTRLTVV.

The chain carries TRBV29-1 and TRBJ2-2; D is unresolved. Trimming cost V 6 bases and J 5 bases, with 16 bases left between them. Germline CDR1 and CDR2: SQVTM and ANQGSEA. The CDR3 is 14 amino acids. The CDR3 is CSVTFTARTGELFF. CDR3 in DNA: TGCAGCGTCACCTTCACCGCGAGGACCGGGGAGCTGTTTTTT.

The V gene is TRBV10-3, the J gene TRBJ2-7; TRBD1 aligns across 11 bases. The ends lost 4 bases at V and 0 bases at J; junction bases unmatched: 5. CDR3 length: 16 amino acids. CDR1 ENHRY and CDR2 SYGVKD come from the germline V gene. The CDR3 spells CAISGTGQGDSYEQYF. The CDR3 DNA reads TGTGCCATCAGTGGAACGGGACAGGGGGACTCCTACGAGCAGTACTTC.

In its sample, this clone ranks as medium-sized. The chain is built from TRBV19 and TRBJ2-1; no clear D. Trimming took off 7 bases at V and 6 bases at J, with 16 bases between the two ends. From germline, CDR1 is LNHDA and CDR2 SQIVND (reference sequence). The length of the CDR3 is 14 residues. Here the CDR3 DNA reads TGTGCCAGTATGGGGAACCCCCCTGTCAATGAGCAGTTCTTC. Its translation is CASMGNPPVNEQFF. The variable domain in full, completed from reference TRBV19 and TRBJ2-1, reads DGGITQSPKYLFRKEGQNVTLSCEQNLNHDAMYWYRQDPGQGLRLIYYSQIVNDFQKGDIAEGYSVSREKKESFPLTVTSAQKNPTAFYLCASMGNPPVNEQFFGPGTRLTVL.

CDR3 residues: CASLGWGDQPQHF. DNA of the CDR3: TGTGCCAGTCTCGGGTGGGGGGATCAGCCCCAGCATTTT. The J gene is TRBJ1-5, the V gene TRBV19; D is perhaps TRBD1 (5 bases). CDR3 length: 13 amino acids. CDR1 LNHDA and CDR2 SQIVND come from the germline V gene (reference sequence). Trimming cost V 8 bases and J 5 bases, with 13 bases left between them.